The clone carrying this TCR beta chain was seen a few times. Its target is unknown. Unique molecular identifiers were present in the TCR beta cDNA libraries. Yield was 450,000 to 650,000 cDNA molecules from around 1 to 9.1 million T cells. MiXCR, applied by TCRdb to the PCR reads, yields one record per CDR3 protein. The sample carries roughly 540,000 distinct CDR3 sequences, roughly 34% recorded once. This specimen belongs to a study of post-analysis software for immune sequencing data. Study in general: Recorded disease courses covered relapsing-remitting, secondary progressive and progressive-relapsing multiple sclerosis. Some patients had no subtype annotation.

Findings of the study overall: The normalized Chao1 diversity of multiple sclerosis patients was significantly lower than that of controls. Five TRBV segments were significantly more frequent in patients than in controls. TRBV5-6, TRBV5-1 and TRBV20-1 were among these segments. F measure clustering grouped samples strongly by preparation batch.

The CDR3 totals 14 residues. Trimming cost V 11 bases and J 3 bases; bases outside gene matches: 10. CDR1 and CDR2 (germline): SNHLY, FYNNEI. This TCR was sampled from a girl aged 2-17 years with multiple sclerosis. The sample consisted of blood. V and J are TRBV2 and TRBJ2-4, with 7 positions matching TRBD2. The CDR3 here is CASIQRGLKNIQYF. The CDR3 bases are TGTGCCTCGATCCAGCGGGGCCTCAAAAACATTCAGTACTTC.